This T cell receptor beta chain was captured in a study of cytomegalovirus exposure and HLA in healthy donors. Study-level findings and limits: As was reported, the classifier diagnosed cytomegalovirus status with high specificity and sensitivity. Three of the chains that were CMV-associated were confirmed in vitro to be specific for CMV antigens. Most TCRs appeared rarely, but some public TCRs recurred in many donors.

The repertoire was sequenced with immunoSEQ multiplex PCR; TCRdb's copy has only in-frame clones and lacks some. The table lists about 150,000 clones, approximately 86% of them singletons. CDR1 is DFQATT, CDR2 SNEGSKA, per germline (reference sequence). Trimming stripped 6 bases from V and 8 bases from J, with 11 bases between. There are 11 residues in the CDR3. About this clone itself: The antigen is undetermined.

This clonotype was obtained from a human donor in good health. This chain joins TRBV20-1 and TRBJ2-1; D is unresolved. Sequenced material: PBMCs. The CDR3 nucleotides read TGCAGTGCAAGACGTGGGCATGAGCAGTTCTTC. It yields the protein CSARRGHEQFF.